The present TCR beta chain was sequenced within a study of T cells in Graves' hyperthyroidism and ophthalmopathy. Findings of the study overall: In the blood, most expanded thyroid clonotypes above 0.001 appeared as well.

TCR beta CDR3 sequences were amplified from RNA transcripts. HTBI primers were employed in a first-round RT-PCR of the TCR CDR3. TCRdb re-analysed the multiplex PCR reads in MiXCR, keeping a single row per CDR3 protein. This table holds around 520,000 distinct CDR3 sequences, around 22% found once. Germline CDR1 is MNHNS and CDR2 is SASEGT. This CDR3 is 15 amino acids long. Trimming stripped 6 bases from V and 0 bases from J, with 12 bases between. This clonotype was recorded only once. Its antigen is not known. Ophthalmopathy cases scored 3 or more on the Clinical Activity Score and 4 or more on NOSPECS grade, with duration below 3 months. Patients were excluded because of uncontrolled infection, other autoimmune disease, pregnancy or lactation. Fresh peripheral blood, 10 ml, yielded the PBMCs.

The chain is built from TRBV6-1 and TRBJ1-5; D ambiguous. This TCR derives from a woman aged 30 to 39 with Graves' ophthalmopathy. Specimen: blood. Written as DNA, the CDR3 is TGTGCCAGCAGCCTCTACATGGATAGCAATCAGCCCCAGCATTTT. Its translation: CASSLYMDSNQPQHF.